The 26 T cell receptor beta chains below all came from one sample that was sequenced in a study of blood T cell repertoires in COVID-19. Profiling relied on immunoSEQ multiplex PCR, and the TCRdb table lists in-frame clones only, not all of them. The table records more than 95,000 clones, over 65% of them present only once. Sequenced sample: peripheral blood. The receptors stem from a human donor in a cohort sampled during active COVID-19.

The chain is built from TRBV21-1 and TRBJ1-6; TRBD1 is taken as the D call from the table, unchecked against the DNA. TRBV21-1 is a pseudogene locus. The CDR3 is 16 amino acids. CDR3 sequence (DNA): TGTGCCAGCAGCAAAGCGCGGCAGGGGAAAAATTCACCCCTCCACTTT. The encoded protein is CASSKARQGKNSPLHF.

The genes are TRBV12-3 or TRBV12-4 and TRBJ1-2; perhaps TRBD1 as D (5 bases). V was clipped by 8 bases and J by 1 base, with 11 bases between them. This CDR3 region has 13 residues. The CDR3 sequence is CASGQGFNYGYTF. CDR3 in DNA: TGTGCCAGCGGCCAGGGCTTTAACTATGGCTACACCTTC.

The V and J genes are TRBV5-1 and TRBJ2-7, with TRBD2 matching over 11 bases. Germline V gene data show CDR1 as SGHRS and CDR2 as YFSETQ. Trimming at V came to 6 bases and at J to 5 bases, leaving 7 bases not matched to a gene. The CDR3 sequence is 14 residues long. The chain's CDR3 is CASTHLAGGNEQYF. In DNA form, the CDR3 reads TGCGCCAGCACCCATCTAGCGGGGGGTAACGAGCAGTACTTC.

This clone was counted once. This chain joins TRBV2 and TRBJ1-4; a possible D gene is TRBD1 (5 bases). Per the germline V gene, CDR1 is SNHLY and CDR2 is FYNNEI. V lost 6 bases, J lost 0 bases, and 11 bases lay in between. The CDR3 covers 15 residues. DNA for the CDR3: TGTGCCAGCAGGACAGACAGCTCAACTAATGAAAAACTGTTTTTT. Translating gives CASRTDSSTNEKLFF. Using reference TRBV2 and TRBJ1-4 for the parts outside the CDR3, the full variable domain is EPEVTQTPSHQVTQMGQEVILRCVPISNHLYFYWYRQILGQKVEFLVSFYNNEISEKSEIFDDQFSVERPDGSNFTLKIRSTKLEDSAMYFCASRTDSSTNEKLFFGSGTQLSVL.

The rearrangement joins TRBV2 to TRBJ1-1; no clear D. Germline V gives CDR1 SNHLY, CDR2 FYNNEI. This CDR3 has 14 amino acids. Trimming left V 5 bases short and J 1 base short, with 11 bases between. The CDR3 spells CASSSKGGNTEAFF. The CDR3 nucleotides are TGTGCCAGCAGTAGTAAAGGAGGGAACACTGAAGCTTTCTTT.

The chain joins TRBV19 to TRBJ1-1, with 8 bases aligning to TRBD1. The CDR3 consists of 19 residues. Unmatched junction bases numbered 18, after V lost 6 bases and J lost 0 bases. Germline assignment: CDR1 LNHDA and CDR2 SQIVND (reference sequence). The CDR3 loop reads CASSPPPPGGGNLNTEAFF. As DNA, the CDR3 is TGTGCCAGTAGCCCACCCCCCCCAGGGGGCGGTAACCTGAACACTGAAGCTTTCTTT.

The rearrangement links TRBV6-5 to TRBJ1-1, with TRBD1 matching 7 bases. The ends lost 6 bases at V and 5 bases at J; junction bases unmatched: 12. The CDR3 loop spans 15 amino acids. The germline gives CDR1 MNHEY, CDR2 SVGAGI. The CDR3 protein is CASRELQGTGTEAFF. The CDR3 nucleotides are TGTGCCAGCAGAGAGCTACAGGGGACTGGGACTGAAGCTTTCTTT.

This clone was counted between two and nine times. J is TRBJ2-1 and V is TRBV19; D unresolved. Deletions cut 3 bases from V and 5 bases from J, with 11 bases between. From germline, CDR1 is LNHDA and CDR2 SQIVND (reference sequence). This CDR3 has 14 amino acids. The CDR3 reads CASSMAELDNEQFF. The CDR3 DNA is TGTGCCAGTAGTATGGCCGAATTGGACAATGAGCAGTTCTTC.

V usage is TRBV18 and J usage is TRBJ1-5; D gene uncertain. The ends were cut back, 2 bases at V and 0 bases at J, with 5 bases in the middle. The CDR3 runs to 14 residues. From germline, CDR1 is KGHSH and CDR2 LQKENI. The CDR3: CASSPAGSNQPQHF. DNA for the CDR3: TGTGCCAGCTCACCAGCGGGTAGCAATCAGCCCCAGCATTTT.

This clone turned up a few times. The chain recombines TRBV5-1 with TRBJ2-2; TRBD2 aligns across 8 bases. V dropped 4 bases and J dropped 6; count of bases not matched to a gene: 11. The germline gives CDR1 SGHRS, CDR2 YFSETQ. The CDR3 has 16 residues. The CDR3 loop reads CASSPLSTGGAGELFF. The DNA for the CDR3 is TGCGCCAGCAGCCCGCTCTCTACGGGGGGGGCCGGGGAGCTGTTTTTT.

This chain links TRBV5-1 with TRBJ2-5; 9 bases match TRBD1. Germline loops: CDR1 SGHRS, CDR2 YFSETQ. CDR3 length equals 14 residues. J lost 4 bases, V lost 4 bases, and 5 bases had no gene match. CDR3 protein: CASSPRQGGETQYF. DNA of the CDR3: TGCGCCAGCAGCCCGCGACAGGGGGGAGAGACCCAGTACTTC.

This clone was counted between two and nine times. The chain has TRBV10-2 and TRBJ1-4, with D possibly matching TRBD1 (5 bases). Germline-derived CDR1 and CDR2 are WSHSY and SAAADI. V was clipped by 0 bases and J by 13 bases, with 12 bases between them. There are 13 residues in the CDR3. The CDR3 bases are TGCGCCAGCAGTGAGTCGTGGGGCGCTGGACTGTTTTTT. It is translated as CASSESWGAGLFF.

A few counts support this clone. CDR3 residues: CASSSGTGVVYGYTF. The CDR3 nucleotides are TGTGCCAGCAGCTCAGGGACAGGGGTCGTTTATGGCTACACCTTC. This chain connects TRBV5-4 to TRBJ1-2; TRBD1 aligns across 10 bases. The J segment lost 5 bases and the V segment lost 3 bases, leaving 7 bases of the junction unmatched. Looked up from germline, CDR1 is SGHNT and CDR2 is YYREEE (reference sequence). The CDR3 extends over 15 amino acids.

This clone has just one count. The J gene is TRBJ1-1, the V gene TRBV19, with 7 bases that match TRBD1. Trimming removed 3 bases from V and 6 bases from J; junction bases left unmatched: 13. The CDR3 runs 16 residues. Looked up from germline, CDR1 is LNHDA and CDR2 is SQIVND (reference sequence). This CDR3 reads CASSIPHLGQVSEAFF. The CDR3 DNA follows: TGTGCCAGTAGTATTCCCCATCTCGGACAGGTGTCTGAAGCTTTCTTT.

V is TRBV2 and J is TRBJ1-3; 7 nucleotides line up with TRBD1. CDR1 and CDR2 from the germline V gene are SNHLY and FYNNEI. J was trimmed by 0 bases and V by 2 bases; bases with no gene match: 7. The CDR3 is made up of 17 amino acids. This chain's CDR3 is CASSERQGLFSGNTIYF. CDR3 coding DNA: TGTGCCAGCAGTGAACGACAGGGACTCTTCTCTGGAAACACCATATATTTT.

V gene TRBV7-8 combines with J gene TRBJ1-5; 11 bases fit TRBD1. Unmatched junction bases numbered 3, after V lost 3 bases and J lost 5 bases. This CDR3 region has 15 residues. The germline gives CDR1 SGHVS, CDR2 FQNEAQ. CDR3 sequence: CASSLDRGHYQPQHF. DNA of the CDR3: TGTGCCAGCAGCTTGGACAGGGGGCATTATCAGCCCCAGCATTTT.

With respect to this clone: A junction end diverges from the germline sequence, so it may reflect a read error. This chain uses TRBV28 with TRBJ1-2; TRBD1 matches at 8 bases. The CDR3 covers 17 residues. CDR1 and CDR2 from the germline V gene are MDHEN and SYDVKM. In DNA, the CDR3 is TGTGCCAGCAAACAATTAGGGGCAGGGGGCGCTAAGTATGGCTACACCTTC. This gives the protein CASKQLGAGGAKYGYTF.

The chain is built from TRBV24-1 and TRBJ2-3; the match to TRBD2 covers 7 bases. Per germline, CDR1 KGHDR and CDR2 SFDVKD. With 4 bases clipped from V and 0 bases from J, the junction kept 3 bases outside the gene matches. This CDR3 region has 15 residues. The CDR3 loop is CATSDRAGSTDTQYF. In DNA form, the CDR3 reads TGTGCCACCAGTGACCGAGCGGGGAGCACAGATACGCAGTATTTT.

V is TRBV29-1 and J is TRBJ1-1; no clear D gene. The V end lost 7 bases, the J end lost 0 bases, and 12 bases lay between the germline ends. Germline CDR1 reads SQVTM; CDR2 reads ANQGSEA. The CDR3 length is 13 residues. The CDR3 spells CSAQQLLNTEAFF. In nucleotides, the CDR3 is TGCAGCGCCCAACAGCTATTGAACACTGAAGCTTTCTTT.

This chain links TRBV4-3 with TRBJ1-5; 8 bases line up with TRBD1. CDR1 is LGHNA and CDR2 is YSLEER in the germline V gene. CDR3 length equals 17 residues. J gave up 2 bases and V 0 bases, and 6 bases lay outside the gene matches. CDR3 in amino acids: CASSQEAGGKGNQPQHF. The CDR3 DNA is TGCGCCAGCAGCCAAGAGGCAGGGGGCAAGGGCAATCAGCCCCAGCATTTT.

The chain carries TRBV11-2 and TRBJ1-2, with 8 bases that match TRBD1. Germline-derived CDR1 and CDR2 are SGHAT and FQNNGV. The CDR3 is 13 residues long. Trimming removed 7 bases from V and 9 bases from J; junction bases left unmatched: 10. As DNA, the CDR3 is TGTGCCAGCATACAATGGACAGGGTCAAGCTACACCTTC. As protein: CASIQWTGSSYTF.

The chain uses TRBV7-2 and TRBJ1-2; D unclear. The CDR3 consists of 13 residues. V gave up 3 bases and J gave up 2 bases, with 7 bases separating them. Looked up from germline, CDR1 is SGHTA and CDR2 is FQGNSA. CDR3 region: CASSLSPNYGYTF. The CDR3 bases are TGTGCCAGCAGCTTGAGTCCGAACTATGGCTACACCTTC.

In regard to this clone: The same CDR3 also results from other DNA sequences found in this sample. The CDR3 loop reads CASSLAGGYNEQFF. For the CDR3, the DNA is TGTGCCAGCAGCTTAGCGGGGGGGTACAATGAGCAGTTCTTC. The chain combines TRBV11-2 with TRBJ2-1; 8 positions agree with TRBD2. Trimming took 1 base from V and 4 from J; bases not matched to a gene: 0. The CDR3 is made up of 14 amino acids. CDR1 SGHAT and CDR2 FQNNGV come from the germline V gene.

In its sample, this clone was seen a few times. The V gene is TRBV10-3, the J gene TRBJ2-2; D remains ambiguous. Germline V lookup: CDR1 ENHRY, CDR2 SYGVKD. The CDR3 covers 14 residues. V lost 2 bases to trimming and J lost 5 bases, with 9 bases between them. The chain's CDR3 is CAISEETPTGELFF. The CDR3, as DNA: TGTGCCATCAGTGAGGAAACACCGACCGGGGAGCTGTTTTTT.

V usage is TRBV6-5 and J usage is TRBJ2-3; possible D gene TRBD2, 6 bases. V was cut by 7 bases and J by 4 bases, with 15 bases left in between. CDR1 and CDR2 (germline): MNHEY, SVGAGI. The CDR3 has 14 amino acids. The DNA of the CDR3 is TGTGCCAGCACCCAGACTAGTGTCGCAGATACGCAGTATTTT. Protein: CASTQTSVADTQYF.

In its sample, this clone was seen a few times. The chain employs TRBV30 and TRBJ1-3; tentative D call: TRBD1 (5 bases). The V and J ends lost 4 bases and 2 bases respectively, with 9 bases between them. This CDR3 comprises 13 residues. The germline gives CDR1 GTSNPN, CDR2 SVGIG (reference sequence). CDR3 bases: TGTGCCTGGACAGGGCAAGCTGGAAACACCATATATTTT. Translated: CAWTGQAGNTIYF. Full variable domain (missing parts from reference TRBV30 and TRBJ1-3): SQTIHQWPATLVQPVGSPLSLECTVEGTSNPNLYWYRQAAGRGLQLLFYSVGIGQISSEVPQNLSASRPQDRQFILSSKKLLLSDSGFYLCAWTGQAGNTIYFGEGSWLTVV.